The source of this T cell receptor (beta chain) is a study of siplizumab effects on memory and regulatory T cells. Study observations and caveats: Only a minority of proliferating CD4+ or CD8+ clones had an assignable naive or memory phenotype, with roughly 80-97% lacking one. Just a small share of alloreactive clones was traced back to unstimulated subsets.

This CDR3 contains 18 residues. Per germline, CDR1 SGHDT and CDR2 YYEEEE. V gave up 0 bases and J gave up 4 bases; unmatched junction bases: 11. Sequencing used immunoSEQ multiplex PCR; TCRdb keeps in-frame clones, though not all of them. The sample has tens of thousands of clones; 80% to 95% are singletons. Notes on this clone: Its antigen remains unknown.

This TCR was sampled from a human donor in good health. The sample was CD8+ T cells sorted from blood. The rearrangement links TRBV5-6 to TRBJ2-7; the match to TRBD2 covers 12 bases. The CDR3 DNA sequence: TGTGCCAGCAGCTTGGGCCCGCCGACTAGCGGGAGAAGGTACGAGCAGTACTTC. Translated, it gives CASSLGPPTSGRRYEQYF. The full variable domain, with the rest looked up from reference TRBV5-6 and TRBJ2-7, is DAGVTQSPTHLIKTRGQQVTLRCSPKSGHDTVSWYQQALGQGPQFIFQYYEEEERQRGNFPDRFSGHQFPNYSSELNVNALLLGDSALYLCASSLGPPTSGRRYEQYFGPGTRLTVT.